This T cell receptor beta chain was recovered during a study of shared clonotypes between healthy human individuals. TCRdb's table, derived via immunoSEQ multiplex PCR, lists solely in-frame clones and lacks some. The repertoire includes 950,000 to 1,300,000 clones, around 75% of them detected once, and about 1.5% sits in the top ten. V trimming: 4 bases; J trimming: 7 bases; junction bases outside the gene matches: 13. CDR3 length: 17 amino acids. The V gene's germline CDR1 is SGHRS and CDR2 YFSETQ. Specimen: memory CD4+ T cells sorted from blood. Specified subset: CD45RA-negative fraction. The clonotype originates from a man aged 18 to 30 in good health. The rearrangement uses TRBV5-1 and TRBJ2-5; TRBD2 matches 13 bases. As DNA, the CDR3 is TGCGCCAGCAGCGCGGGGACTAGCGGGGCATCTTTGAGGACCCAGTACTTC. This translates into CASSAGTSGASLRTQYF.